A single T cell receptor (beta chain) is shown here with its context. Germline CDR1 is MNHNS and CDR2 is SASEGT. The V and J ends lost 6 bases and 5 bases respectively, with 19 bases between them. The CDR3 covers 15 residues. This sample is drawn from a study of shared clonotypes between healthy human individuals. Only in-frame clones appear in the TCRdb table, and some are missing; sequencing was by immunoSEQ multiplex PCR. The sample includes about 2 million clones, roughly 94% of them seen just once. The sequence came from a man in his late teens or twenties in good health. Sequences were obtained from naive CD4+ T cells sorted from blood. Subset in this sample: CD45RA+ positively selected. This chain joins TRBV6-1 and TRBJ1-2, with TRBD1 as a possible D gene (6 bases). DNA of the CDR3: TGTGCCAGCAGGCAAACCCAGGGGAAGTCATATGGCTACACCTTC. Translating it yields CASRQTQGKSYGYTF.